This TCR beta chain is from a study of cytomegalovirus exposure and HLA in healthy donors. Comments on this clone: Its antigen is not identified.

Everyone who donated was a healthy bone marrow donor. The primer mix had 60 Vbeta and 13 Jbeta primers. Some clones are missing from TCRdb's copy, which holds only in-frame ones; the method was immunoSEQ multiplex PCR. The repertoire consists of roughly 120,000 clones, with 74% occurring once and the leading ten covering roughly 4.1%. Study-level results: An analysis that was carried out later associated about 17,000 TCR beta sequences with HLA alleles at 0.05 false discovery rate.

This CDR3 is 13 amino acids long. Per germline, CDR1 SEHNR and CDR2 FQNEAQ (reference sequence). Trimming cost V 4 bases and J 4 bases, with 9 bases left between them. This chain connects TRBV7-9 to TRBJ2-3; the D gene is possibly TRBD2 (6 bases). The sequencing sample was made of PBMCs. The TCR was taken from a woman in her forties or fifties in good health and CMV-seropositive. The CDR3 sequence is CASSSSGADTQYF. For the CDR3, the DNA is TGTGCCAGCAGCTCGTCGGGGGCAGATACGCAGTATTTT.